Reported below is one T cell receptor beta chain. The entry originates in a study of shared clonotypes between healthy human individuals. All donors qualified as healthy HIV-negative adults and had experienced no recent acute infections or vaccinations. Assay used: immunoSEQ multiplex PCR; TCRdb lists only in-frame clones, some missing. The table lists approximately 2.4 million clones, approximately 94% of them singletons. V shed 6 bases and J shed 6 bases, with 8 bases lying between them. Germline CDR1 and CDR2: MDHEN and SYDVKM. This CDR3 has 11 residues. This clonotype originated in a man aged 18-30 years in good health. Sequenced: naive CD4+ T cells sorted from blood. The subset here: CD45RA+ positively selected. This chain links TRBV28 with TRBJ1-1; D gene unclear. The CDR3 nucleotides are TGTGCCAGCAGCCCCGGTGCTGAAGCTTTCTTT. Translation: CASSPGAEAFF.